What follows are 32 T cell receptor beta chains derived from one specimen sequenced in a study of cytomegalovirus exposure and HLA in healthy donors. The study ran its PCR with 60 Vbeta and 13 Jbeta primers. The table came from immunoSEQ multiplex PCR; TCRdb's copy has only in-frame clones and leaves some out. The sample carries under 250,000 clones, around 83% recorded once. Sequencing used PBMCs. These TCRs come from a woman aged 40 to 49 in good health and CMV-seronegative.

The chain joins TRBV5-1 to TRBJ2-2; D remains ambiguous. The germline V gene encodes CDR1 SGHRS and CDR2 YFSETQ. Trimming removed 5 bases from V and 0 bases from J, with 14 bases in between. The CDR3 runs 16 residues. CDR3 sequence reads: CASSSPLEPNTGELFF. For the CDR3, the DNA is TGCGCCAGCAGTTCACCCCTGGAGCCGAACACCGGGGAGCTGTTTTTT.

This clone was counted between two and nine times. V is TRBV7-2 and J is TRBJ2-7; TRBD2 matches 8 bases. The trim removed 4 bases at V and 3 bases at J, leaving 8 bases unmatched. The CDR3 length is 15 residues. Looked up from germline, CDR1 is SGHTA and CDR2 is FQGNSA. The CDR3 DNA reads as TGTGCCAGCAGCTCCCAGAGCGGGAGATTCTACGAGCAGTACTTC. As protein: CASSSQSGRFYEQYF.

The V gene is TRBV29-1, the J gene TRBJ2-1; D perhaps matches TRBD1 (6 bases). V was cut by 7 bases and J by 0 bases, with 13 bases left in between. CDR3 length: 14 residues. Germline CDR1 and CDR2: SQVTM and ANQGSEA. As DNA, the CDR3 is TGCAGCGGGGCCAGGGGAAGCTCCTACAATGAGCAGTTCTTC. As protein: CSGARGSSYNEQFF.

The rearrangement joins TRBV19 to TRBJ2-3; 13 positions agree with TRBD2. The V and J ends lost 5 bases and 6 bases, in that order; junction bases with no gene match: 2. The CDR3 has 14 amino acids. Germline values: CDR1 LNHDA, CDR2 SQIVND (reference sequence). The CDR3 loop reads CASSGTSGIDTQYF. The CDR3 bases are TGTGCCAGTAGTGGGACTAGCGGGATTGATACGCAGTATTTT.

The chain combines TRBV5-1 with TRBJ1-4, with a possible D match to TRBD1 (5 bases). The germline gives CDR1 SGHRS, CDR2 YFSETQ. V was cut by 6 bases and J by 6 bases, with 15 bases left in between. The CDR3 runs to 14 residues. The CDR3 nucleotides read TGCGCCAGCAAAAACGGGGGAGGGGATGAAAAACTGTTTTTT. This encodes CASKNGGGDEKLFF.

The chain employs TRBV7-9 and TRBJ2-1; D gene ambiguous. The germline V gene has CDR1 SEHNR and CDR2 FQNEAQ (reference sequence). This CDR3 comprises 18 residues. V lost 1 base, J lost 4 bases, and 20 bases lay in between. CDR3 nucleotide sequence: TGTGCCAGCAGCTTAGTGAATCGGCTAGTATTAGAGTACAATGAGCAGTTCTTC. Its translation is CASSLVNRLVLEYNEQFF. The full variable domain, with the rest looked up from reference TRBV7-9 and TRBJ2-1, is DTGVSQNPRHKITKRGQNVTFRCDPISEHNRLYWYRQTLGQGPEFLTYFQNEAQLEKSRLLSDRFSAERPKGSFSTLEIQRTEQGDSAMYLCASSLVNRLVLEYNEQFFGPGTRLTVL.

The gene calls are TRBV27 and TRBJ1-4; possible D gene TRBD1, 5 bases. V lost 1 base to trimming and J lost 3 bases, with 9 bases between them. Germline-derived CDR1 and CDR2 are MNHEY and SMNVEV (reference sequence). This CDR3 comprises 15 residues. This CDR3 is CASSLFGGANEKLFF. The CDR3 region has the DNA TGTGCCAGCAGTTTATTTGGGGGGGCTAATGAAAAACTGTTTTTT.

This sequence joins TRBV18 and TRBJ2-5; TRBD2 matches at 10 bases. This CDR3 comprises 18 residues. The germline gives CDR1 KGHSH, CDR2 LQKENI. The V and J ends lost 3 bases and 4 bases, in that order; junction bases with no gene match: 14. The CDR3 loop reads CASSPLVSSGSSPETQYF. CDR3 coding DNA: TGTGCCAGCTCACCCCTAGTGTCTAGCGGGAGCTCCCCAGAGACCCAGTACTTC.

The chain combines TRBV20-1 with TRBJ2-7; D gene unclear. The CDR3 is 11 residues long. The ends were cut back, 8 bases at V and 2 bases at J, with 10 bases in the middle. CDR1 and CDR2 (germline): DFQATT, SNEGSKA (reference sequence). The CDR3 DNA follows: TGCAGTTCCTGGCTAGCCTACGAGCAGTACTTC. Translating gives CSSWLAYEQYF.

The gene calls are TRBV15 and TRBJ1-4; 12 bases match TRBD1. V was clipped by 6 bases and J by 8 bases; unmatched bases: 10. This CDR3 spans 16 amino acids. Germline V lookup: CDR1 LNHNV, CDR2 YYDKDF (reference sequence). Here the CDR3 DNA reads TGTGCCACCAGGCCCGGGACAGGGGGCTCTCGCGAAAAACTGTTTTTT. Translated: CATRPGTGGSREKLFF.

V and J are TRBV19 and TRBJ1-2, with 12 bases that match TRBD1. Germline CDR1 is LNHDA and CDR2 is SQIVND (reference sequence). With V trimmed by 7 bases and J by 8 bases, 5 bases remained unmatched. This CDR3 has 13 residues. The chain's CDR3 is CASNRDRGQGYTF. The DNA of the CDR3 is TGTGCCAGTAATCGGGACAGGGGGCAGGGCTACACCTTC.

The chain recombines TRBV7-3 with TRBJ2-5, with 12 bases fitting TRBD2. The DNA end favors TRBJ2-7, so the J call may be wrong. Germline CDR1 and CDR2: SGHTA and FQGTGA. This CDR3 is built from 15 residues. Written as DNA, the CDR3 is TGTGCCAGCAGCTCTCGACTAGCGGGAGTTTCCGAGCAGTACTTC. Its protein product is CASSSRLAGVSEQYF.

The V call is TRBV27, the J call TRBJ2-7, with a weak D call TRBD2 (5 bases). This CDR3 is 12 amino acids long. The V gene lost 2 bases and the J gene lost 7 bases, with 9 bases spanning the gap. CDR1 and CDR2 from the germline V gene are MNHEY and SMNVEV (reference sequence). The CDR3 nucleotides read TGTGCCAGCAGTTTACCGCCGGGGGAGCAGTACTTC. This codes for CASSLPPGEQYF.

This clone was observed a few times. The genes are TRBV6-6 and TRBJ1-2; 7 nucleotides line up with TRBD1. The CDR3 has 14 residues. V lost 6 bases and J lost 0; bases outside the gene matches: 4. CDR1 and CDR2 (germline): MNHNY, SVGAGI (reference sequence). The CDR3 loop is CASRAGQANYGYTF. In DNA form, the CDR3 reads TGTGCCAGCAGGGCTGGACAGGCTAACTATGGCTACACCTTC.

The genes are TRBV7-9 and TRBJ2-1; 14 nucleotides line up with TRBD2. The germline CDR1 and CDR2 sequences are SEHNR and FQNEAQ (reference sequence). V shed 0 bases and J 10 bases; nucleotides not matched to a gene: 2. The CDR3 runs to 15 residues. CDR3 nucleotide sequence: TGTGCCAGCAGCTTAGCCGGACTAGCGGGGGGCGAGCAGTTCTTC. Protein: CASSLAGLAGGEQFF.

V and J are TRBV21-1 and TRBJ1-4; TRBD1, the table's D call, lacks a check against the DNA. TRBV21-1 represents a pseudogene. The CDR3 has 15 residues. CDR3 DNA sequence: TGTGCCAGCAGCAAATGGGCAGGGTTTAATGAAAAACTGTTTTTT. Protein sequence: CASSKWAGFNEKLFF.

The rearrangement links TRBV19 to TRBJ1-5; TRBD1 matches at 7 bases. The CDR3 is made up of 13 amino acids. CDR1 LNHDA and CDR2 SQIVND come from the germline V gene (reference sequence). The J segment lost 7 bases and the V segment lost 7 bases, leaving 7 bases of the junction unmatched. Here the CDR3 reads CASKLGGRQPQHF. CDR3 nucleotide sequence: TGTGCCAGTAAGCTAGGGGGCAGACAGCCCCAGCATTTT.

The chain links TRBV7-2 to TRBJ1-2; 7 bases agree with TRBD1. The germline CDR1 and CDR2 sequences are SGHTA and FQGNSA. The V segment lost 4 bases and the J segment 3 bases; nucleotides outside the gene matches: 5. The CDR3 sequence is 14 residues long. The CDR3 protein is CASSSQTGDYGYTF. The CDR3 nucleotides are TGTGCCAGCAGCTCCCAAACAGGGGACTATGGCTACACCTTC.

This clone occurred a few times. The chain employs TRBV19 and TRBJ2-2; 9 bases match TRBD1. CDR1 is LNHDA and CDR2 is SQIVND in the germline V gene (reference sequence). CDR3 length: 16 residues. The V and J ends lost 8 bases and 4 bases, in that order; junction bases with no gene match: 11. The CDR3 DNA reads as TGTGCCAGTCAAACCGGGACAGGGTCGCGCACCGGGGAGCTGTTTTTT. Translated, it gives CASQTGTGSRTGELFF. Supplemented by reference TRBV19 and TRBJ2-2, the full variable domain reads DGGITQSPKYLFRKEGQNVTLSCEQNLNHDAMYWYRQDPGQGLRLIYYSQIVNDFQKGDIAEGYSVSREKKESFPLTVTSAQKNPTAFYLCASQTGTGSRTGELFFGEGSRLTVL.

V usage is TRBV7-9 and J usage is TRBJ2-7; 10 bases agree with TRBD1. The CDR3 has 15 residues. The germline gives CDR1 SEHNR, CDR2 FQNEAQ (reference sequence). Germline trimming cut 4 bases from V and 3 bases from J; bases unmatched to any gene: 6. The CDR3 is CASSSPGQGFYEQYF. DNA of the CDR3: TGTGCCAGCAGCTCCCCGGGACAGGGGTTCTACGAGCAGTACTTC.

This clone occurred once. Additional DNA sequences in this sample encode the identical CDR3. This chain connects TRBV7-8 to TRBJ2-1; TRBD1 is a possible D gene (6 bases). The length of the CDR3 is 13 residues. The germline V and J ends were trimmed by 2 bases and 4 bases, with 6 bases remaining between them. CDR1 and CDR2 (germline): SGHVS, FQNEAQ. The DNA for the CDR3 is TGTGCCAGCAGCTTACAGGGGTACAATGAGCAGTTCTTC. It is translated as CASSLQGYNEQFF.

The chain couples TRBV7-2 to TRBJ2-4, with 8 bases that match TRBD2. Germline assignment: CDR1 SGHTA and CDR2 FQGNSA. This CDR3 is built from 16 residues. Unmatched junction bases numbered 8, after V lost 1 base and J lost 6 bases. CDR3 nucleotide sequence: TGTGCCAGCAGCTTAGAGCCGGGAGGGAGAGGAAACATTCAGTACTTC. Translation gives CASSLEPGGRGNIQYF.

V is TRBV10-1 and J is TRBJ2-3; TRBD2 aligns across 7 bases. From germline, CDR1 is WNHNN and CDR2 SYGVQD (reference sequence). The CDR3 length is 16 residues. J was trimmed by 8 bases and V by 3 bases; bases with no gene match: 14. CDR3 bases: TGCGCCAGCAGTGATACGGGACTATCGGCGGTGGGTACGCAGTATTTT. Amino acids: CASSDTGLSAVGTQYF.

This clone was detected only once. This chain joins TRBV13 and TRBJ2-5, with 13 bases fitting TRBD2. V was clipped by 4 bases and J by 5 bases; unmatched bases: 7. CDR3 length: 16 amino acids. Germline CDR1 reads PRHDT; CDR2 reads FYEKMQ (reference sequence). The CDR3 region has the DNA TGTGCCAGCAGCTCCCGGACTAGCGGGAGTCCGGAGACCCAGTACTTC. Encoded protein: CASSSRTSGSPETQYF.

J is TRBJ2-3 and V is TRBV23-1, with 7 nucleotides matching TRBD1. TRBV23-1 is designated an ORF whose function remains uncertain. The junction had 9 bases not matched to a gene; V was cut back by 5 bases and J by 7 bases. CDR3 length: 14 amino acids. As DNA, the CDR3 is TGCGCCAGCAGTGTAACAGGGGTTCCACATACGCAGTATTTT. It is translated as CASSVTGVPHTQYF.

The rearrangement links TRBV7-8 to TRBJ1-1, with 8 nucleotides matching TRBD1. CDR3 length equals 14 residues. V trimming: 5 bases; J trimming: 10 bases; junction bases outside the gene matches: 12. The germline gives CDR1 SGHVS, CDR2 FQNEAQ. CDR3 sequence: CASSAGGPLRGAFF. CDR3 nucleotides: TGTGCCAGCAGCGCAGGGGGCCCACTTAGAGGAGCTTTCTTT. The whole variable domain, filled in from reference TRBV7-8 and TRBJ1-1, reads GAGVSQSPRYKVAKRGQDVALRCDPISGHVSLFWYQQALGQGPEFLTYFQNEAQLDKSGLPSDRFFAERPEGSVSTLKIQRTQQEDSAVYLCASSAGGPLRGAFFGQGTRLTVV.

This chain links TRBV12-5 with TRBJ2-3; 12 bases line up with TRBD2. Per the germline V gene, CDR1 is LGHNT and CDR2 is FRNRAP. The CDR3 runs to 17 residues. Trimming at V came to 3 bases and at J to 4 bases, leaving 8 bases not matched to a gene. The CDR3, as DNA: TGTGCTAGTGGTTTCTTCTTGACTAGCGGGAGTCCAGATACGCAGTATTTT. This gives the protein CASGFFLTSGSPDTQYF.

About this clone: The sample carries other DNA sequences with the same CDR3. The CDR3 nucleotides read TGCGCCAGCACCGGGACGGGGGACTATGGCTACACCTTC. It yields the protein CASTGTGDYGYTF. The rearrangement links TRBV10-2 to TRBJ1-2; D possibly corresponds to TRBD1 (5 bases). The V gene lost 7 bases and the J gene lost 3 bases, with 12 bases spanning the gap. The CDR3 runs to 13 residues. Germline V gives CDR1 WSHSY, CDR2 SAAADI.

This clone has more than one count but fewer than ten. The chain carries TRBV5-6 and TRBJ1-2; the match to TRBD1 covers 7 bases. The CDR3 is made up of 17 amino acids. CDR1 and CDR2 (germline): SGHDT, YYEEEE. The V segment lost 4 bases and the J segment 3 bases; nucleotides outside the gene matches: 15. The CDR3 DNA reads as TGTGCCAGCAGCGGCGATTCTTACCAGGGGGGTGACTATGGCTACACCTTC. Translating gives CASSGDSYQGGDYGYTF. The whole variable domain, remainder taken from reference TRBV5-6 and TRBJ1-2, is DAGVTQSPTHLIKTRGQQVTLRCSPKSGHDTVSWYQQALGQGPQFIFQYYEEEERQRGNFPDRFSGHQFPNYSSELNVNALLLGDSALYLCASSGDSYQGGDYGYTFGSGTRLTVV.

The chain is built from TRBV28 and TRBJ2-5, with a possible D match to TRBD1 (5 bases). Germline V lookup: CDR1 MDHEN, CDR2 SYDVKM. V dropped 8 bases and J dropped 7 bases, with 23 bases sitting between them. The CDR3 extends over 15 amino acids. CDR3 residues: CASGPTSTARRTQYF. Written as DNA, the CDR3 is TGTGCCAGCGGACCCACGTCGACAGCTCGCCGGACCCAGTACTTC. Drawing the rest from reference TRBV28 and TRBJ2-5, the complete variable domain is DVKVTQSSRYLVKRTGEKVFLECVQDMDHENMFWYRQDPGLGLRLIYFSYDVKMKEKGDIPEGYSVSREKKERFSLILESASTNQTSMYLCASGPTSTARRTQYFGPGTRLLVL.

The rearrangement joins TRBV19 to TRBJ2-7; 9 positions match TRBD1. CDR3 size: 14 residues. Germline CDR1 LNHDA, CDR2 SQIVND (reference sequence). J gave up 3 bases and V 5 bases, and 5 bases lay outside the gene matches. The CDR3 loop is CASSAGTGHYEQYF. CDR3 sequence (DNA): TGTGCCAGTAGTGCCGGGACAGGGCACTACGAGCAGTACTTC. The variable domain in full, with the rest retrieved from reference TRBV19 and TRBJ2-7, is DGGITQSPKYLFRKEGQNVTLSCEQNLNHDAMYWYRQDPGQGLRLIYYSQIVNDFQKGDIAEGYSVSREKKESFPLTVTSAQKNPTAFYLCASSAGTGHYEQYFGPGTRLTVT.

The rearrangement links TRBV13 to TRBJ2-1, with 9 nucleotides matching TRBD2. Germline V CDR1 and CDR2: PRHDT, FYEKMQ (reference sequence). This CDR3 has 15 amino acids. V dropped 8 bases and J dropped 4; count of bases not matched to a gene: 9. Written as DNA, the CDR3 is TGTGCCAGCGTCCGCCGGCTAGCGGGATACAATGAGCAGTTCTTC. As protein: CASVRRLAGYNEQFF.